Each of the 18 T cell receptor beta chains below was sequenced from the same sample in a study of radiation and T cells in renal cell carcinoma. Sample time point: blood 2 weeks post-SBRT. Treatment noted: 15 Gy SBRT to primary tumor, nephrectomy 4 weeks later. Measured with immunoSEQ multiplex PCR; TCRdb has only the in-frame clones, and not every one. The table has some 120,000 clones, roughly four fifths seen once. Specimen: blood, collected from a patient whose treatment included radiotherapy and nephrectomy. The receptors come from a woman in her sixties with renal cell carcinoma.

The rearrangement links TRBV28 to TRBJ1-2; D gene ambiguous. V was cut by 8 bases and J by 5 bases, with 9 bases left in between. Germline CDR1 and CDR2: MDHEN and SYDVKM. The CDR3 consists of 11 residues. The CDR3 sequence is CASDSGYGYTF. DNA for the CDR3: TGTGCCAGCGACTCCGGGTATGGCTACACCTTC.

J is TRBJ1-5 and V is TRBV5-6; 8 bases agree with TRBD1. V dropped 5 bases and J dropped 4; count of bases not matched to a gene: 11. Germline V lookup: CDR1 SGHDT, CDR2 YYEEEE. CDR3 length: 16 amino acids. CDR3 loop: CASSSMPDRVNQPQHF. The CDR3 coding sequence is TGTGCCAGCAGTTCTATGCCGGACAGGGTAAATCAGCCCCAGCATTTT. Together with reference TRBV5-6 and TRBJ1-5, the CDR3 gives the full variable domain: DAGVTQSPTHLIKTRGQQVTLRCSPKSGHDTVSWYQQALGQGPQFIFQYYEEEERQRGNFPDRFSGHQFPNYSSELNVNALLLGDSALYLCASSSMPDRVNQPQHFGDGTRLSIL.

The CDR3 region is CASSEYGNEKLFF. The CDR3 DNA sequence: TGTGCCAGCAGTGAATACGGGAATGAAAAACTGTTTTTT. This chain joins TRBV2 and TRBJ1-4; no firm D call. Germline V gene data show CDR1 as SNHLY and CDR2 as FYNNEI. Between the trimmed V and J ends, which lost 2 bases and 5 bases, there was a span of 6 bases. The CDR3 length is 13 residues.

In this sample, this clone turned up a few times. This chain uses TRBV27 with TRBJ1-2; weak D call: TRBD1 (6 bases). V was clipped by 6 bases and J by 3 bases, with 17 bases between them. The CDR3 consists of 15 residues. Germline CDR1 reads MNHEY; CDR2 reads SMNVEV (reference sequence). Here the CDR3 reads CASSLLQGAYYGYTF. CDR3 in DNA: TGTGCCAGCAGCCTACTACAGGGAGCCTACTATGGCTACACCTTC.

The CDR3 spells CASSRDSGAHLLYEQYF. In DNA, the CDR3 is TGTGCCAGCAGCCGGGATTCAGGGGCCCACCTACTCTACGAGCAGTACTTC. The chain couples TRBV7-8 to TRBJ2-7; TRBD1 is a possible D gene (6 bases). V was shortened by 5 bases and J by 3 bases, with 23 bases between the two germline ends. CDR1 and CDR2 (germline): SGHVS, FQNEAQ. The CDR3 is 17 amino acids. Supplemented by reference TRBV7-8 and TRBJ2-7, the full variable domain reads GAGVSQSPRYKVAKRGQDVALRCDPISGHVSLFWYQQALGQGPEFLTYFQNEAQLDKSGLPSDRFFAERPEGSVSTLKIQRTQQEDSAVYLCASSRDSGAHLLYEQYFGPGTRLTVT.

The gene calls are TRBV7-8 and TRBJ2-7; D is perhaps TRBD2 (6 bases). Trimming removed 2 bases at V and 2 bases at J, with 16 bases between. Germline V gene sequence: CDR1 SGHVS, CDR2 FQNEAQ. The CDR3 consists of 16 residues. The CDR3 DNA reads as TGTGCCAGCAGCTTACCCCCGGGAGAACCCCCCTACGAGCAGTACTTC. It translates to CASSLPPGEPPYEQYF.

This chain connects TRBV6-5 to TRBJ2-1, with D unclear. Trimming shortened V by 6 bases and J by 2 bases, and 14 bases separated the two germline ends. CDR3 size: 15 residues. CDR1 is MNHEY, CDR2 SVGAGI, per germline. This CDR3 reads CASRPTPQTYNEQFF. The CDR3 DNA is TGTGCCAGCAGACCGACACCCCAAACCTACAATGAGCAGTTCTTC.

The chain uses TRBV5-4 and TRBJ2-3; 15 bases fit TRBD2. Germline CDR1 and CDR2: SGHNT and YYREEE (reference sequence). Germline trimming cut 3 bases from V and 5 bases from J; bases unmatched to any gene: 4. The CDR3 runs to 16 residues. The CDR3 DNA sequence: TGTGCCAGCAGCTCAGGACTAGCGGGAGGGGAAGATACGCAGTATTTT. Translating gives CASSSGLAGGEDTQYF.

The table lists this clone with a few counts. The same CDR3 can be traced to other DNA sequences in this sample. The chain carries TRBV5-6 and TRBJ1-2; D ambiguous. This CDR3 contains 12 residues. Germline-derived CDR1 and CDR2 are SGHDT and YYEEEE. Trimming cost V 4 bases and J 5 bases, with 9 bases left between them. The CDR3 loop is CASSPRAYGYTF. The CDR3 bases are TGTGCCAGCAGCCCCCGGGCGTATGGCTACACCTTC.

This sequence joins TRBV10-3 and TRBJ1-4, with 7 bases that match TRBD1. The CDR3 runs 13 residues. CDR1 and CDR2 from the germline V gene are ENHRY and SYGVKD. The V and J ends lost 7 bases and 2 bases, in that order; junction bases with no gene match: 1. The CDR3 coding sequence is TGTGCCATCAAACAGGGGACTAATGAAAAACTGTTTTTT. It translates to CAIKQGTNEKLFF.

This clone was detected only a few times. The chain is built from TRBV7-9 and TRBJ1-2; 10 nucleotides agree with TRBD1. The CDR3 loop spans 18 amino acids. Germline V gene data show CDR1 as SEHNR and CDR2 as FQNEAQ (reference sequence). V shed 4 bases, J shed 0 bases, and the junction held 11 bases outside the gene matches. CDR3 in DNA: TGTGCCAGCAGCTCCCAAACCGGGACAGGGGTACCTAACTATGGCTACACCTTC. Translation: CASSSQTGTGVPNYGYTF.

The genes are TRBV18 and TRBJ2-1; a weak D match, TRBD1 (6 bases). Germline values: CDR1 KGHSH, CDR2 LQKENI. Trimming left V 3 bases short and J 6 bases short, with 15 bases between. The CDR3 covers 15 residues. The CDR3 loop is CASSPMAGEGNEQFF. The CDR3 DNA follows: TGTGCCAGCTCACCGATGGCAGGGGAAGGCAATGAGCAGTTCTTC. The variable domain in full, with the rest retrieved from reference TRBV18 and TRBJ2-1, is NAGVMQNPRHLVRRRGQEARLRCSPMKGHSHVYWYRQLPEEGLKFMVYLQKENIIDESGMPKERFSAEFPKEGPSILRIQQVVRGDSAAYFCASSPMAGEGNEQFFGPGTRLTVL.

V is TRBV19 and J is TRBJ2-5; TRBD1 or TRBD2 may be the D gene (6 bases each). V lost 7 bases, J lost 6 bases, and 18 bases lay in between. The CDR3 contains 14 residues. CDR1 is LNHDA, CDR2 SQIVND, per germline (reference sequence). The CDR3: CASTTQGAGQTQYF. The CDR3 DNA reads as TGTGCCAGTACCACACAGGGCGCGGGGCAGACCCAGTACTTC.

The chain carries TRBV28 and TRBJ1-2, with 12 bases aligning to TRBD1. CDR1 is MDHEN, CDR2 SYDVKM, per germline. The CDR3 runs to 15 residues. J gave up 7 bases and V 5 bases, and 8 bases lay outside the gene matches. The CDR3 DNA follows: TGTGCCAGCAGTCCTGCCGGGACAGGGGGCGGTGGCTACACCTTC. Translation: CASSPAGTGGGGYTF.

The chain combines TRBV9 with TRBJ2-7, with 7 bases that match TRBD1. This CDR3 spans 13 amino acids. Germline loops: CDR1 SGDLS, CDR2 YYNGEE. J gave up 3 bases and V 4 bases, and 4 bases lay outside the gene matches. The chain's CDR3 is CASSSRDSYEQYF. The CDR3 DNA sequence: TGTGCCAGCAGCAGCCGGGACAGCTACGAGCAGTACTTC. The whole variable domain, remainder taken from reference TRBV9 and TRBJ2-7, is DSGVTQTPKHLITATGQRVTLRCSPRSGDLSVYWYQQSLDQGLQFLIQYYNGEERAKGNILERFSAQQFPDLHSELNLSSLELGDSALYFCASSSRDSYEQYFGPGTRLTVT.

This chain joins TRBV13 and TRBJ2-2; no clear D. The CDR3 runs to 16 residues. Trimming took 0 bases from V and 0 from J, leaving 8 bases between them. Per germline, CDR1 PRHDT and CDR2 FYEKMQ (reference sequence). For the CDR3, the DNA is TGTGCCAGCAGCTTAGGTTTTACAGCGAACACCGGGGAGCTGTTTTTT. As protein: CASSLGFTANTGELFF.

The chain links TRBV6-4 to TRBJ2-3, with D tentatively TRBD2 (6 bases). Trimming cost V 3 bases and J 2 bases, with 9 bases left between them. Germline assignment: CDR1 MRHNA and CDR2 SNTAGT. This CDR3 has 14 amino acids. CDR3 nucleotide sequence: TGTGCCAGCAGTGAGCGGGGTTCCACAGATACGCAGTATTTT. This sequence encodes CASSERGSTDTQYF.

This clone was observed a few times. This chain connects TRBV2 to TRBJ1-4; a weak D match, TRBD1 (5 bases). Trimming removed 7 bases at V and 6 bases at J, with 12 bases between. Germline-derived CDR1 and CDR2 are SNHLY and FYNNEI. This CDR3 is 13 amino acids long. CDR3 residues: CASTGLTHEKLFF. Written as DNA, the CDR3 is TGTGCCAGCACGGGACTGACGCATGAAAAACTGTTTTTT.